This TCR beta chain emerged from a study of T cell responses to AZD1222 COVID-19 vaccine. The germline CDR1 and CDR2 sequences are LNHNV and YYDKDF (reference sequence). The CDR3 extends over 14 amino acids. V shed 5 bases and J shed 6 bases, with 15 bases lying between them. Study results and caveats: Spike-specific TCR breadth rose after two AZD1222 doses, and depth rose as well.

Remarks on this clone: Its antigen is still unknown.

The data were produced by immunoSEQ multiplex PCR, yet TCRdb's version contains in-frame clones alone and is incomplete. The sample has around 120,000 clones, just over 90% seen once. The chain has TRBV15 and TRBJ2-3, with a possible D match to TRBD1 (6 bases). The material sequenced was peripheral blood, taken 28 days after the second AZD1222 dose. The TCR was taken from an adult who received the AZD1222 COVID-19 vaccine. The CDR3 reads CATSSWTDFDTQYF. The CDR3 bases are TGTGCCACCAGCTCCTGGACAGACTTCGATACGCAGTATTTT.